The entry that follows covers one T cell receptor (beta chain) sequence. Its antigen remains unidentified. These data belong to a study of Tregs in tolerant kidney transplant recipients. Thawed PBMCs were FACS-sorted into unstimulated CD4+CD25+CD127- regulatory T cells, CD4+CD25- non-regulatory cells, CD4 and CD8 cells. Germline CDR1 reads SGHTA; CDR2 reads FQGNSA. The V end lost 7 bases, the J end lost 11 bases, and 18 bases lay between the germline ends. CDR3 length equals 14 residues. General study points: The most relevant donor-specific Treg TCRbeta repertoire apparently came from expansion with activated donor B cells. Antigen-driven expansion was suggested because donor-specific Tregs expanded more than all Tregs in tolerant patients.

Assay: immunoSEQ multiplex PCR; the TCRdb copy retains only in-frame clones and omits some. The table lists about 77,000 clones, 98% of them singletons. The source was CD4+ T cells from blood, collected before the transplant. J is TRBJ1-6 and V is TRBV7-2, with D tentatively TRBD1 (5 bases). This receptor was taken from a human donor who received a combined kidney and bone marrow transplant. CDR3 protein: CASTVHRNTTPLHF. CDR3 DNA: TGTGCCAGCACCGTGCACAGGAATACAACACCCCTCCACTTT.